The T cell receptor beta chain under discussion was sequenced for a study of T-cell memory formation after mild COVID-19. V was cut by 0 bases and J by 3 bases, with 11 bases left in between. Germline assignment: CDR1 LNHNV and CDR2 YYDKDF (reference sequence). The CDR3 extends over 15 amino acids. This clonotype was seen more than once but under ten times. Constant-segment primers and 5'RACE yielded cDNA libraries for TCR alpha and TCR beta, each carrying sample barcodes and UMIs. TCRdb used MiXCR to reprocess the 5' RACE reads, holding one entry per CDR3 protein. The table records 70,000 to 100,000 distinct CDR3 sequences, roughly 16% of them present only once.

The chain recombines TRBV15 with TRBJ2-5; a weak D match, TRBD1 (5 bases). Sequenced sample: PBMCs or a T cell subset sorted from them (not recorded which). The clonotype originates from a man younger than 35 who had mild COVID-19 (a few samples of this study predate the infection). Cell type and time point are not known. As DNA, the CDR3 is TGTGCCACCAGCAGAGATCTGGGGCCCGAAGAGACCCAGTACTTC. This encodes CATSRDLGPEETQYF.